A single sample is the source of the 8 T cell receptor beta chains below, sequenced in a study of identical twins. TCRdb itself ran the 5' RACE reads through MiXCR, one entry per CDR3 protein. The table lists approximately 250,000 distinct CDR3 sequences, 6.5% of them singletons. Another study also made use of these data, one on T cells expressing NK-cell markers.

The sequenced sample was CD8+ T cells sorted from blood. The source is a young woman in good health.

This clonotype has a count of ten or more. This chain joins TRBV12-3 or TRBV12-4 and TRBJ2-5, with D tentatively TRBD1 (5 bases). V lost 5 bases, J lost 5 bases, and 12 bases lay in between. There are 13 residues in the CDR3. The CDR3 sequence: CASSPQGTETQYF. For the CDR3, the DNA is TGTGCCAGCAGTCCCCAGGGAACGGAGACCCAGTACTTC.

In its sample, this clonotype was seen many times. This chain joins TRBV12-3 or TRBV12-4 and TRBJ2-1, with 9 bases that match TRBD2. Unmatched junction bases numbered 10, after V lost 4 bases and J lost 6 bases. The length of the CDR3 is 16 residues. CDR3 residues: CASSSAGLAVVNEQFF. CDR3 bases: TGTGCCAGCAGTTCGGCGGGACTAGCAGTCGTCAATGAGCAGTTCTTC.

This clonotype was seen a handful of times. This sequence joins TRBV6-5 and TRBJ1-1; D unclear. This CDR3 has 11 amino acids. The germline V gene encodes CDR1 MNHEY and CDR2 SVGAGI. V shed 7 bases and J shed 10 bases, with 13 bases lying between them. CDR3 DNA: TGTGCCAGCATCTTGGGTTCCCGAGCTTTCTTT. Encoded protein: CASILGSRAFF.

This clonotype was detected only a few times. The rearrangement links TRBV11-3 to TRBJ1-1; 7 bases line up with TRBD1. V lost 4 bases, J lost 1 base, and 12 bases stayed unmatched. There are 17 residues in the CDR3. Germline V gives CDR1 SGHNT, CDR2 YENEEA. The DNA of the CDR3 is TGTGCCAGCAGCTCGAATCGACAGGGCGGGAGGAACACTGAAGCTTTCTTT. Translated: CASSSNRQGGRNTEAFF.

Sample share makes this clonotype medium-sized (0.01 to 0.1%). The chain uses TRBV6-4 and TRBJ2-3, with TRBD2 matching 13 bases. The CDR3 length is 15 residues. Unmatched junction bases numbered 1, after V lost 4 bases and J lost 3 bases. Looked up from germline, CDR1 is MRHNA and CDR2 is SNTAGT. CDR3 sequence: CASSGTSGGTDTQYF. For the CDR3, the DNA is TGTGCCAGCAGTGGGACTAGCGGGGGTACAGATACGCAGTATTTT.

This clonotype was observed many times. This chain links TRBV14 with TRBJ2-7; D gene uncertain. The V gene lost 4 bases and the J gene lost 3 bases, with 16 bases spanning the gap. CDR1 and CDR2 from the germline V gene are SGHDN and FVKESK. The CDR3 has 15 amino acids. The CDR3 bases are TGTGCCAGCAGCCGAACATCCGGCCCCCGCTACGAGCAGTACTTC. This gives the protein CASSRTSGPRYEQYF.

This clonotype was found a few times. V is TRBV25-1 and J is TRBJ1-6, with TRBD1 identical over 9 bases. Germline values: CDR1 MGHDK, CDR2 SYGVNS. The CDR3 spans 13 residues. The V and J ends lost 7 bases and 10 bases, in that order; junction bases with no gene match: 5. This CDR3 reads CASTGQGWSPLHF. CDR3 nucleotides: TGTGCCAGCACCGGACAGGGGTGGTCACCCCTCCACTTT.

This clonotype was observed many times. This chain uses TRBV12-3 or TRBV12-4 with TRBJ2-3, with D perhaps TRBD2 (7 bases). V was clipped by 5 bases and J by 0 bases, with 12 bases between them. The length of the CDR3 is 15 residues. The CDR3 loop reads CASSGGGRSTDTQYF. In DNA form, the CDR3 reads TGTGCCAGCAGTGGGGGGGGGCGTAGCACAGATACGCAGTATTTT.